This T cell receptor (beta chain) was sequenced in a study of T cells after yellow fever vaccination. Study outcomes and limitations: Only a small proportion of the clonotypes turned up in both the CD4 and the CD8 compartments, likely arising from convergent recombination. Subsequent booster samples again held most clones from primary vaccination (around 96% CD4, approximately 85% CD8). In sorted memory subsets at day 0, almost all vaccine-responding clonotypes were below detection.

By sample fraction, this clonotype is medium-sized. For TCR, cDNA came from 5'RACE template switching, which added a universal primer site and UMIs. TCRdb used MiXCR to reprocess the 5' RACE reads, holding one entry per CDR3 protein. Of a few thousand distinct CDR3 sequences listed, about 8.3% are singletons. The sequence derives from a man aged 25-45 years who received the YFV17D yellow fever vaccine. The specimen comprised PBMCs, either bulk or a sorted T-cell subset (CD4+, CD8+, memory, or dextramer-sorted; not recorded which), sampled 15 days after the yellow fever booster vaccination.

DNA for the CDR3: TGTGCCACCAGCAGAGATCCAGTAGCGGGAGCTTTAGCGCAGTTCTTC. Amino acid sequence: CATSRDPVAGALAQFF. V is TRBV15 and J is TRBJ2-1, with TRBD2 matching over 9 bases. CDR3 size: 16 residues. V lost 0 bases to trimming and J lost 12 bases; unmatched junction nucleotides: 12. CDR1 is LNHNV, CDR2 YYDKDF, per germline (reference sequence).